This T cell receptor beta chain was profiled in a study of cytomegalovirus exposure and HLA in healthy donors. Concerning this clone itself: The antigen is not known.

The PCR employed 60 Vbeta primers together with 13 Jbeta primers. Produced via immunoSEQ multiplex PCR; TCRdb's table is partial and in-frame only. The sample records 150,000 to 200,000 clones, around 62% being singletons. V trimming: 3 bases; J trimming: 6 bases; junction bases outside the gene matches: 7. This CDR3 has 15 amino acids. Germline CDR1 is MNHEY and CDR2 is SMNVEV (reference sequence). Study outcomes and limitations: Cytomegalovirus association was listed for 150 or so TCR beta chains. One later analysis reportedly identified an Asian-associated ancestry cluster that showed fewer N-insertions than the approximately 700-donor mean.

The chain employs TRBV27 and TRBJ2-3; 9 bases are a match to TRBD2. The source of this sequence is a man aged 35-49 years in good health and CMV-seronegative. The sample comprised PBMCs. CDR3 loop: CASSFLAGEGDTQYF. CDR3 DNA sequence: TGTGCCAGCAGTTTCTTAGCGGGAGAGGGCGATACGCAGTATTTT.